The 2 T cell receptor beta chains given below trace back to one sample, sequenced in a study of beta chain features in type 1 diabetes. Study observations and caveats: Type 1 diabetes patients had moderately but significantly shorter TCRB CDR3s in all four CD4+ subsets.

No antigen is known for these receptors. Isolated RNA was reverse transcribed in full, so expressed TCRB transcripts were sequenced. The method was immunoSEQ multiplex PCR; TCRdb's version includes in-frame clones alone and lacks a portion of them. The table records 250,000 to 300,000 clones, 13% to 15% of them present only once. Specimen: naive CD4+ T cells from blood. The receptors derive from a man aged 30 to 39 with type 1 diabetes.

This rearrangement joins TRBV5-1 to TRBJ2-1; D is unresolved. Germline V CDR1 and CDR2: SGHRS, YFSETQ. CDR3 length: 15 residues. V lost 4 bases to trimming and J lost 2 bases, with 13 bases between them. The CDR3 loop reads CASSRSSDTYNEQFF. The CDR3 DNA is TGCGCCAGCAGCCGATCCTCCGACACCTACAATGAGCAGTTCTTC.

CDR3 sequence: CASSPLGTSGSHEQYF. For the CDR3, the DNA is TGTGCCAGCAGCCCCCTGGGAACTAGCGGGAGCCACGAGCAGTACTTC. The chain employs TRBV9 and TRBJ2-7, with 11 bases fitting TRBD2. CDR3 length: 16 amino acids. The V gene end was trimmed by 4 bases and the J gene end by 5 bases; junction bases not matched to a gene: 11. Germline values: CDR1 SGDLS, CDR2 YYNGEE.